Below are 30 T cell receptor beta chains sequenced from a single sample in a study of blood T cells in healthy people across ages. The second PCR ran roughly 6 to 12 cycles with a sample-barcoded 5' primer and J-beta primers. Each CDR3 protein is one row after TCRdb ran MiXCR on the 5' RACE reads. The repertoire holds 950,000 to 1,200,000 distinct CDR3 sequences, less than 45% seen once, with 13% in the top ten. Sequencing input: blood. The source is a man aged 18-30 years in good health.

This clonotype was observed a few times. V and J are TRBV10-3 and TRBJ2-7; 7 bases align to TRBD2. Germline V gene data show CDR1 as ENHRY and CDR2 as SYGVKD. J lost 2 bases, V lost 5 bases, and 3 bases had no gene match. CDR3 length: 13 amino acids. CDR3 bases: TGTGCCATCAGTCAAGCGGGGACCTACGAGCAGTACTTC. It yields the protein CAISQAGTYEQYF.

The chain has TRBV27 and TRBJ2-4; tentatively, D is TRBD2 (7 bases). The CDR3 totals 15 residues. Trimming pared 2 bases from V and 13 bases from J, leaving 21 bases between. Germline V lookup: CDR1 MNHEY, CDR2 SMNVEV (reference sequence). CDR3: CASSLHTGGPNEQYF. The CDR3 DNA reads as TGTGCCAGCAGTTTACATACCGGGGGGCCCAATGAGCAGTACTTC.

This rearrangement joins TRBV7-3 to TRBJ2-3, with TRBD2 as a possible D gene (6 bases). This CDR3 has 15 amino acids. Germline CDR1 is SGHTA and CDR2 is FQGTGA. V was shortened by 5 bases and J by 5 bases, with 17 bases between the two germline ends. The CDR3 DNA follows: TGTGCCAGCAGCCCAAGTGGGGGGATGGGAGATACGCAGTATTTT. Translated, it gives CASSPSGGMGDTQYF. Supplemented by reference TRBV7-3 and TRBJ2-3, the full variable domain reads GAGVSQTPSNKVTEKGKYVELRCDPISGHTALYWYRQSLGQGPEFLIYFQGTGAADDSGLPNDRFFAVRPEGSVSTLKIQRTERGDSAVYLCASSPSGGMGDTQYFGPGTRLTVL.

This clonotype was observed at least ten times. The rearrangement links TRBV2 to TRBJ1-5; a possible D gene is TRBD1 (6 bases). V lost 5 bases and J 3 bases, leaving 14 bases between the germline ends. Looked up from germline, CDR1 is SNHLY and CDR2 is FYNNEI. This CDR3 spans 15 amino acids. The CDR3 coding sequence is TGTGCCAGCAGTCAAGAACGGGACAACAATCAGCCCCAGCATTTT. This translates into CASSQERDNNQPQHF. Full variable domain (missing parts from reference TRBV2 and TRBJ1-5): EPEVTQTPSHQVTQMGQEVILRCVPISNHLYFYWYRQILGQKVEFLVSFYNNEISEKSEIFDDQFSVERPDGSNFTLKIRSTKLEDSAMYFCASSQERDNNQPQHFGDGTRLSIL.

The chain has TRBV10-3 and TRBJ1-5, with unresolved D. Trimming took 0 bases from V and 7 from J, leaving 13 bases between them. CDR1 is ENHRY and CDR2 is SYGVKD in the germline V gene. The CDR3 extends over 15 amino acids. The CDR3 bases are TGTGCCATCAGTGAGTCTAGTAGGGATGGACAGCCCCAGCATTTT. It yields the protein CAISESSRDGQPQHF.

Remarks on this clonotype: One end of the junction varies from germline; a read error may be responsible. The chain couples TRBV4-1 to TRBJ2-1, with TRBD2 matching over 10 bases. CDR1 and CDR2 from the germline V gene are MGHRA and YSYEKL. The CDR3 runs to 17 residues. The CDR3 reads CASSQDGISGGNNEQFF. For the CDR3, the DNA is TGCGCCAGCAGCCAAGATGGCATTAGCGGGGGGAACAATGAACAGTTCTTC.

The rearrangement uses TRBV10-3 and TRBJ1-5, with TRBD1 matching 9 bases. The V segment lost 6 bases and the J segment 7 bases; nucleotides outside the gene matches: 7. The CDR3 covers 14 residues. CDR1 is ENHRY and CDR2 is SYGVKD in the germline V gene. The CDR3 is CAISTGQGTQPQHF. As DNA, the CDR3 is TGTGCCATCAGCACGGGACAGGGAACCCAGCCCCAGCATTTT.

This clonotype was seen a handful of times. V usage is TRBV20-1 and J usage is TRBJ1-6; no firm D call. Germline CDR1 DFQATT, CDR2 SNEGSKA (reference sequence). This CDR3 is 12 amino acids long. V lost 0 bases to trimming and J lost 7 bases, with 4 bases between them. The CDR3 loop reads CSARDPNSPLHF. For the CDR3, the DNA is TGCAGTGCTAGAGATCCCAATTCACCCCTCCACTTT.

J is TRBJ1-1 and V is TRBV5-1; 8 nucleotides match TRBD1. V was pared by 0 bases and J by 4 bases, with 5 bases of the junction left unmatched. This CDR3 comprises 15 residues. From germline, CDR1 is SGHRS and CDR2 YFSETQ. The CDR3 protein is CASSLVQGARTEAFF. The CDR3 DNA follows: TGCGCCAGCAGCTTGGTTCAGGGGGCCCGCACTGAAGCTTTCTTT.

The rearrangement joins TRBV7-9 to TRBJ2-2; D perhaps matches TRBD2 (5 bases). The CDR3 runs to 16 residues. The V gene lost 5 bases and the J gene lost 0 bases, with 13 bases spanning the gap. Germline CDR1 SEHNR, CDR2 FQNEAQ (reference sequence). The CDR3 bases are TGTGCCAGCAGCCCTGCTAGCAGTTCGAACACCGGGGAGCTGTTTTTT. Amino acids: CASSPASSSNTGELFF.

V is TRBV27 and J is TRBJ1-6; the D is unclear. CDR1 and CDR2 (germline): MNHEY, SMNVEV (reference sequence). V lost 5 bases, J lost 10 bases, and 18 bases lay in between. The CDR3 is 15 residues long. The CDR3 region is CASSPRTQMGSPLHF. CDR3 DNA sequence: TGTGCCAGCAGTCCGCGGACCCAAATGGGGTCACCCCTCCACTTT.

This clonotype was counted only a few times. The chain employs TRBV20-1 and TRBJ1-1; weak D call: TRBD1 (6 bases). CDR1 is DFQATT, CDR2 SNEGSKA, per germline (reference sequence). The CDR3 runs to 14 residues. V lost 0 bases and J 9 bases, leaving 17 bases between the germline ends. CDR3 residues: CSARDTQVGAKAFF. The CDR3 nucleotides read TGCAGTGCTAGAGATACCCAGGTGGGGGCTAAAGCTTTCTTT.

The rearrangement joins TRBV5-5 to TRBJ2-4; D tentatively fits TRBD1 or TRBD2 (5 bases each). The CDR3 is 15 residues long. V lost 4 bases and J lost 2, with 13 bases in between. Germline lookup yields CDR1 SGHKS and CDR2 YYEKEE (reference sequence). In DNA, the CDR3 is TGTGCCAGCAGCCGGGACGGTAGTTCCAAAAACATTCAGTACTTC. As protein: CASSRDGSSKNIQYF.

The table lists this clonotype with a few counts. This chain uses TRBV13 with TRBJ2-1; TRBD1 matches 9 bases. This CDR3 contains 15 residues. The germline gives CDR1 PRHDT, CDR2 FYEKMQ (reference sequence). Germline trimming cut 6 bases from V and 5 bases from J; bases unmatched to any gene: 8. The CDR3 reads CASRWTGVMHNEQFF. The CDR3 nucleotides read TGTGCCAGCAGGTGGACAGGGGTGATGCACAATGAGCAGTTCTTC.

CDR3 residues: CASKPTDQETQYF. CDR3 bases: TGTGCCAGCAAACCGACAGACCAAGAGACCCAGTACTTC. The rearrangement links TRBV2 to TRBJ2-5; maybe TRBD1 (5 bases). CDR3 length equals 13 residues. Germline assignment: CDR1 SNHLY and CDR2 FYNNEI. With 7 bases removed from V and 0 bases from J, the gap between germline ends came to 9 bases. The whole variable domain, remainder taken from reference TRBV2 and TRBJ2-5, is EPEVTQTPSHQVTQMGQEVILRCVPISNHLYFYWYRQILGQKVEFLVSFYNNEISEKSEIFDDQFSVERPDGSNFTLKIRSTKLEDSAMYFCASKPTDQETQYFGPGTRLLVL.

The CDR3 region has the DNA TGTGCCAGCAGTTTGTGGGGTAGGGGTGGAAAACTGTTTTTT. Amino acid sequence: CASSLWGRGGKLFF. The J gene is TRBJ1-4, the V gene TRBV27; the D gene is possibly TRBD1 (5 bases). In germline, CDR1 is MNHEY, CDR2 SMNVEV (reference sequence). V lost 3 bases and J lost 10, with 15 bases in between. This CDR3 comprises 14 residues.

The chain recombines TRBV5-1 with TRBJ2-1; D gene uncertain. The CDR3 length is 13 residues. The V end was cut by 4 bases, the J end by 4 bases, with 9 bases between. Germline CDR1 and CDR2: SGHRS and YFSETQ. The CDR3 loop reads CASSPATYNEQFF. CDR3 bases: TGCGCCAGCAGCCCGGCCACTTACAATGAGCAGTTCTTC.

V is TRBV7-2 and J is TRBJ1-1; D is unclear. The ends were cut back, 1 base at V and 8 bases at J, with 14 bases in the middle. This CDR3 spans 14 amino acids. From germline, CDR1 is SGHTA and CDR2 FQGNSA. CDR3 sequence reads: CASSLVSENEEAFF. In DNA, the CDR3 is TGTGCCAGCAGCTTAGTGTCGGAAAATGAGGAAGCTTTCTTT. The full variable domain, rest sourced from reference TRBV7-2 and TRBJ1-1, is GAGVSQSPSNKVTEKGKDVELRCDPISGHTALYWYRQSLGQGLEFLIYFQGNSAPDKSGLPSDRFSAERTGGSVSTLTIQRTQQEDSAVYLCASSLVSENEEAFFGQGTRLTVV.

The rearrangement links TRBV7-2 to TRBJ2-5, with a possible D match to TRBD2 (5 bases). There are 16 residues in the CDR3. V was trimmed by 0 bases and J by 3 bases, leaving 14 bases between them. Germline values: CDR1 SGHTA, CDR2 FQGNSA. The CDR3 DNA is TGTGCCAGCAGCTTAGCCGGATCGGGAACCAAAGAGACCCAGTACTTC. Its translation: CASSLAGSGTKETQYF. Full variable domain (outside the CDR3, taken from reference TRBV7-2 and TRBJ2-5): GAGVSQSPSNKVTEKGKDVELRCDPISGHTALYWYRQSLGQGLEFLIYFQGNSAPDKSGLPSDRFSAERTGGSVSTLTIQRTQQEDSAVYLCASSLAGSGTKETQYFGPGTRLLVL.

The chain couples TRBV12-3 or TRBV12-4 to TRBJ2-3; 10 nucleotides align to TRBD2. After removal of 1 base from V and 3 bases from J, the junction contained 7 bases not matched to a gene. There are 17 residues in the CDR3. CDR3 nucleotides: TGTGCCAGCAGTTTAGGGAGCGGGGGGGCTAGAACAGATACGCAGTATTTT. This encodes CASSLGSGGARTDTQYF.

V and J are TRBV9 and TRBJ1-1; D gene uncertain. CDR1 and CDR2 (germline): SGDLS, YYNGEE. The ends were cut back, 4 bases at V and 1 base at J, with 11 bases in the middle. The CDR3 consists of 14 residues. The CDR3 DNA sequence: TGTGCCAGCAGCTACGACACCCGGAACACTGAAGCTTTCTTT. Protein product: CASSYDTRNTEAFF.

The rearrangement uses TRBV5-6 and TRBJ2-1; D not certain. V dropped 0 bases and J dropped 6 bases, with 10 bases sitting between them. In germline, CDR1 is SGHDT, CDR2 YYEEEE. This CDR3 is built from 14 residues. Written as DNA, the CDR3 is TGTGCCAGCAGCTTGGCACGCCCAAGCAATGAGCAGTTCTTC. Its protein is CASSLARPSNEQFF.

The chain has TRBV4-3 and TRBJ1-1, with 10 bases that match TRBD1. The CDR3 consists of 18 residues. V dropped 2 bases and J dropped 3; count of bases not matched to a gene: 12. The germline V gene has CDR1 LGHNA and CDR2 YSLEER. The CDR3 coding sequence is TGCGCCAGCAGCCAATACGGGACAGGGGATGATACGGACACTGAAGCTTTCTTT. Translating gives CASSQYGTGDDTDTEAFF.

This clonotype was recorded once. CDR3 sequence (DNA): TGTGCCAGCAGTTACCGCGACAGGGGGCGCCGGACCGGGGAGCTGTTTTTT. Amino acid sequence: CASSYRDRGRRTGELFF. The J gene is TRBJ2-2, the V gene TRBV6-2 or TRBV6-3; 10 positions agree with TRBD1. The V and J ends lost 2 bases and 5 bases, in that order; junction bases with no gene match: 8. CDR3 length: 17 amino acids. Germline-derived CDR1 and CDR2 are MNHEY and SVGEGT.

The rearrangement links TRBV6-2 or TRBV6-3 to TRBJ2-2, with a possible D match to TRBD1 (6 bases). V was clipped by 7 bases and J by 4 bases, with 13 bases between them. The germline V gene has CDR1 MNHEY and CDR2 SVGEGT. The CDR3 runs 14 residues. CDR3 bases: TGTGCCAGCACCAACAGGGTTGGCACCGGGGAGCTGTTTTTT. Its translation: CASTNRVGTGELFF.

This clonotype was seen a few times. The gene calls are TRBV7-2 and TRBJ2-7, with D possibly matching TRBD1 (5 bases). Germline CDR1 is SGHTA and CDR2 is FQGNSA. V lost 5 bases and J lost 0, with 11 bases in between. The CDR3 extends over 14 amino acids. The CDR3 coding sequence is TGTGCCAGCAGCCAACAGGTACTCTCCTACGAGCAGTACTTC. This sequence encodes CASSQQVLSYEQYF.

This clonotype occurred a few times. The CDR3 DNA is TGTGCCAGCAGTTACTGGCTCGAGGTGAGCACTGAAGCTTTCTTT. This gives the protein CASSYWLEVSTEAFF. The chain recombines TRBV6-6 with TRBJ1-1, with D hard to call. Trimming left V 1 base short and J 4 bases short, with 13 bases between. In germline, CDR1 is MNHNY, CDR2 SVGAGI (reference sequence). The CDR3 contains 15 residues.

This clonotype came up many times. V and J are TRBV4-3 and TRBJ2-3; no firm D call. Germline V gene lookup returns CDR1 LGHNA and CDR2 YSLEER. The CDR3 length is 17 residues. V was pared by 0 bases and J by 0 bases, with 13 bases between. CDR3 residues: CASSQDASPQSTDTQYF. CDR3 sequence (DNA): TGCGCCAGCAGCCAAGATGCCAGCCCTCAAAGCACAGATACGCAGTATTTT.

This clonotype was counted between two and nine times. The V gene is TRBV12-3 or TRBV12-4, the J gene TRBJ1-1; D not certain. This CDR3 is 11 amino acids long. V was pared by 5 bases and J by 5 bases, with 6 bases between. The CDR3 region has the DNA TGTGCCAGCAGTCTCCATACTGAAGCTTTCTTT. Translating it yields CASSLHTEAFF.

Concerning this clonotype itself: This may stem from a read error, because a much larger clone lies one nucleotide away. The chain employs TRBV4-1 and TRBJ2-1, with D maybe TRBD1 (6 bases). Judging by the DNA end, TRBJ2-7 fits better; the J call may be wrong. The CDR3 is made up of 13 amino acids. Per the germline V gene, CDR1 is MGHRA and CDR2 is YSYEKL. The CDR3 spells CASSRGQNNEQYF. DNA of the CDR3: TGCGCCAGCAGCCGAGGACAGAACAATGAGCAGTACTTC.